One and the same sample provided the 26 T cell receptor beta chains below, sequenced in a study of neurological immune-mediated disorders. TCRdb reanalysed the 5' RACE reads using MiXCR and keeps one entry per CDR3 protein. Among 20,000 to 30,000 distinct CDR3 sequences listed, about an eighth were seen once. Sequenced: PBMCs. These receptor sequences come from a woman aged 40 to 50 with HTLV-1-associated myelopathy (HAM/TSP).

In its sample, this clonotype was seen many times. The chain recombines TRBV3-1 with TRBJ2-7, with 16 bases lining up with TRBD2. The germline CDR1 and CDR2 sequences are LGHDT and YNNKEL (reference sequence). V dropped 1 base and J dropped 1; count of bases not matched to a gene: 4. CDR3 length: 18 residues. CDR3 loop: CASSQGGLAGGRSYEQYF. CDR3 sequence (DNA): TGTGCCAGCAGCCAAGGGGGACTAGCGGGGGGGCGGTCCTACGAGCAGTACTTC.

This clonotype was detected ten times or more. This sequence joins TRBV5-6 and TRBJ2-5, with 8 bases aligning to TRBD1. The CDR3 contains 14 residues. Trimming at V came to 3 bases and at J to 4 bases, leaving 5 bases not matched to a gene. The V gene's germline CDR1 is SGHDT and CDR2 YYEEEE. In DNA form, the CDR3 reads TGTGCCAGCAGCTCACCCGGGACAGGAGAGACCCAGTACTTC. This translates into CASSSPGTGETQYF.

This clonotype was picked up many times. V usage is TRBV11-2 and J usage is TRBJ2-3; D possibly corresponds to TRBD1 (5 bases). This CDR3 is built from 15 residues. V shed 1 base and J shed 3 bases, with 11 bases lying between them. Germline V gives CDR1 SGHAT, CDR2 FQNNGV. DNA for the CDR3: TGTGCCAGCAGCTTAGGTGGGAAGGGGACAGATACGCAGTATTTT. Amino acids: CASSLGGKGTDTQYF.

Many counts were recorded for this clonotype. The genes are TRBV6-5 and TRBJ1-1; tentatively, D is TRBD1 (6 bases). The germline CDR1 and CDR2 sequences are MNHEY and SVGAGI. V lost 6 bases to trimming and J lost 1 base, with 18 bases between them. The length of the CDR3 is 16 residues. As DNA, the CDR3 is TGTGCCAGCAGCCGCGGCGTAGGACAGTGGAACACTGAAGCTTTCTTT. It is translated as CASSRGVGQWNTEAFF.

By share, this clonotype ranks as medium-sized. The chain links TRBV29-1 to TRBJ2-2; no clear D gene. The CDR3 runs 14 residues. CDR1 is SQVTM, CDR2 ANQGSEA, per germline. Trimming cost V 4 bases and J 3 bases, with 12 bases left between them. CDR3 nucleotide sequence: TGCAGCGTTGTGGTCGGGTCCTACACCGGGGAGCTGTTTTTT. This gives the protein CSVVVGSYTGELFF.

This clonotype was observed many times. V usage is TRBV12-3 or TRBV12-4 and J usage is TRBJ2-6; no clear D. Between the trimmed V and J ends, which lost 5 bases and 4 bases, there was a span of 12 bases. The CDR3 is 15 amino acids. The CDR3 DNA reads as TGTGCCAGCAGTCCGTCAGGTTCCGGGGCCAACGTCCTGACTTTC. It encodes CASSPSGSGANVLTF.

This clonotype was observed at least ten times. The chain links TRBV9 to TRBJ2-1; 13 bases align to TRBD2. The germline V gene has CDR1 SGDLS and CDR2 YYNGEE. The ends lost 0 bases at V and 8 bases at J; junction bases unmatched: 2. The CDR3 loop spans 15 amino acids. The CDR3 sequence is CASSVGTSGGDEQFF. The CDR3 nucleotides read TGTGCCAGCAGCGTAGGAACTAGCGGGGGGGATGAGCAGTTCTTC.

Ten or more counts support this clonotype. The V call is TRBV14, the J call TRBJ1-5; D not certain. CDR3 length equals 14 residues. The germline V gene has CDR1 SGHDN and CDR2 FVKESK. The germline V and J ends were trimmed by 4 bases and 1 base, with 8 bases remaining between them. CDR3 loop: CASSPLNSNQPQHF. The CDR3 nucleotides read TGTGCCAGCAGCCCTCTAAACAGCAATCAGCCCCAGCATTTT.

This clonotype was recorded many times. The V gene is TRBV5-1, the J gene TRBJ2-1, with 9 bases matching TRBD1. Trimming removed 4 bases from V and 4 bases from J; junction bases left unmatched: 3. The germline gives CDR1 SGHRS, CDR2 YFSETQ. The length of the CDR3 is 14 residues. CDR3 nucleotide sequence: TGCGCCAGCAGCCGGGACAGGGATTACAATGAGCAGTTCTTC. It codes for CASSRDRDYNEQFF.

This clonotype was detected ten times or more. The V call is TRBV5-1, the J call TRBJ2-2; D may be TRBD2 (5 bases). CDR1 SGHRS and CDR2 YFSETQ come from the germline V gene. This CDR3 is 14 amino acids long. V lost 7 bases to trimming and J lost 4 bases, with 14 bases between them. The CDR3 DNA reads as TGCGCCAGCCGGTCGGGGTTTTCCACCGGGGAGCTGTTTTTT. Encoded protein: CASRSGFSTGELFF.

In regard to this clonotype: The DNA is left out, because the CDR3 cannot be placed on it with certainty; the CDR3 is given as TCRdb lists it. This chain links TRBV7-2 with TRBJ2-7; the tabulated D call, TRBD2, remains unverified against the DNA. The germline gives CDR1 SGHTA, CDR2 FQGNSA. Inclusive of both ends, the CDR3 amounts to 22 amino acids. This CDR3 is CASSFYICSALGMLVSENEQYF.

This clonotype was recorded at least ten times. Written as DNA, the CDR3 is TGTGCCAGCAGCTTGATAGGCCTCCCCTACGAGCAGTACTTC. It yields the protein CASSLIGLPYEQYF. J is TRBJ2-7 and V is TRBV5-6; D ambiguous. The V gene lost 1 base and the J gene lost 2 bases, with 10 bases spanning the gap. The CDR3 runs 14 residues. Germline V gives CDR1 SGHDT, CDR2 YYEEEE.

The sample holds many counts of this clonotype. The chain is built from TRBV10-3 and TRBJ2-6; 10 nucleotides line up with TRBD2. The CDR3 consists of 19 residues. CDR1 is ENHRY, CDR2 SYGVKD, per germline. Germline trimming cut 4 bases from V and 1 base from J; bases unmatched to any gene: 10. Here the CDR3 DNA reads TGTGCCATCAGTGGCTTGGGAGCGGGGGGGCCGTCTGGGGCCAACGTCCTGACTTTC. As protein: CAISGLGAGGPSGANVLTF.

This clonotype appeared many times. The V gene is TRBV18, the J gene TRBJ2-2, with D unresolved. The germline V and J ends were trimmed by 1 base and 2 bases, with 11 bases remaining between them. Germline values: CDR1 KGHSH, CDR2 LQKENI. The CDR3 sequence is 16 residues long. CDR3: CASSPLTSINTGELFF. The CDR3 region has the DNA TGTGCCAGCTCACCACTGACATCAATTAACACCGGGGAGCTGTTTTTT.

Notes on this clonotype: This may come from a read error, since a much larger clone is one base off. The chain couples TRBV12-3 or TRBV12-4 to TRBJ2-3, with TRBD2 as a possible D gene (5 bases). Deletions cut 7 bases from V and 5 bases from J, with 16 bases between. This CDR3 is 14 amino acids long. For the CDR3, the DNA is TGTGCCAGCATATATATCGGGGTGCAAGATACGCAGTATTTT. Amino acids: CASIYIGVQDTQYF.

This clonotype was observed many times. J is TRBJ2-3 and V is TRBV5-1, with 8 bases fitting TRBD2. Germline V gene sequence: CDR1 SGHRS, CDR2 YFSETQ. The CDR3 extends over 15 amino acids. Germline trimming cut 3 bases from V and 7 bases from J; bases unmatched to any gene: 10. The CDR3 loop reads CASSSTSGGGYTQYF. In DNA, the CDR3 is TGCGCCAGCAGCTCCACCAGCGGGGGAGGGTATACGCAGTATTTT.

Comments on this clonotype: Likely a read error: the CDR3 ends without its conserved phenylalanine or tryptophan. This CDR3 is CDSSFSPGSNEKLFS. For the CDR3, the DNA is TGTGACAGCAGCTTCTCACCCGGCTCTAATGAAAAACTGTTTTCT. The chain employs TRBV11-2 and TRBJ1-4; D remains unclear. CDR3 length equals 15 residues. CDR1 and CDR2 (germline): SGHAT, FQNNGV.

This clonotype was picked up many times. The chain couples TRBV3-1 to TRBJ1-2, with D unclear. CDR1 and CDR2 (germline): LGHDT, YNNKEL (reference sequence). The V end lost 8 bases, the J end lost 6 bases, and 10 bases lay between the germline ends. CDR3 length: 11 amino acids. The chain's CDR3 is CASGTFDGYTF. CDR3 in DNA: TGTGCCAGCGGAACCTTCGATGGCTACACCTTC.

In this sample, this clonotype turned up many times. This sequence joins TRBV7-8 and TRBJ2-3; 10 positions match TRBD2. The CDR3 runs to 19 residues. V shed 5 bases, J shed 0 bases, and the junction held 14 bases outside the gene matches. CDR1 and CDR2 (germline): SGHVS, FQNEAQ. DNA of the CDR3: TGTGCCAGCAGCCCTAGACGGCTAGCGGGGGTGACTAGCACAGATACGCAGTATTTT. Translation gives CASSPRRLAGVTSTDTQYF.

This clonotype has a count of ten or more. The J gene is TRBJ2-7, the V gene TRBV7-8; the D gene is possibly TRBD2 (5 bases). The CDR3 runs 17 residues. Germline V lookup: CDR1 SGHVS, CDR2 FQNEAQ. V lost 0 bases and J lost 4, with 19 bases in between. CDR3 DNA sequence: TGTGCCAGCAGCTTAGCCTTCGAGGGCCGATTCCCTTACGAGCAGTACTTC. This gives the protein CASSLAFEGRFPYEQYF.

This clonotype was picked up many times. The chain joins TRBV10-3 to TRBJ2-7; 8 bases align to TRBD1. J gave up 7 bases and V 0 bases, and 8 bases lay outside the gene matches. Germline V CDR1 and CDR2: ENHRY, SYGVKD. The length of the CDR3 is 15 residues. CDR3 protein: CAISESTGGGREQYF. The CDR3 DNA reads TGTGCCATCAGTGAGTCCACAGGGGGTGGGAGGGAGCAGTACTTC.

By sample share, this clonotype is medium-sized (0.01 to 0.1%). The J gene is TRBJ1-4, the V gene TRBV5-1; D gene ambiguous. The CDR3 totals 15 residues. The germline V and J ends were trimmed by 4 bases and 1 base, with 11 bases remaining between them. The V gene's germline CDR1 is SGHRS and CDR2 YFSETQ. CDR3: CASSRMQKTNEKLFF. In DNA, the CDR3 is TGCGCCAGCAGCCGCATGCAGAAAACTAATGAAAAACTGTTTTTT.

This clonotype occurred many times. The V and J genes are TRBV20-1 and TRBJ2-3; D gene uncertain. The CDR3 length is 16 residues. From germline, CDR1 is DFQATT and CDR2 SNEGSKA (reference sequence). Trimming left V 5 bases short and J 2 bases short, with 20 bases between. The DNA for the CDR3 is TGCAGTGCTGGGCCATTTTTATCGGCCCCCACAGATACGCAGTATTTT. Protein product: CSAGPFLSAPTDTQYF.

This clonotype has a count of ten or more. The rearrangement uses TRBV12-3 or TRBV12-4 and TRBJ2-7; TRBD1 is a possible D gene (6 bases). This CDR3 has 13 amino acids. Trimming pared 6 bases from V and 5 bases from J, leaving 14 bases between. This CDR3 is CASRHTGSHEQYF. In DNA form, the CDR3 reads TGTGCCAGCAGGCATACAGGGTCCCACGAGCAGTACTTC.

This clonotype has at least ten counts. The genes are TRBV4-1 and TRBJ2-5, with 8 bases lining up with TRBD2. Germline V gene data show CDR1 as MGHRA and CDR2 as YSYEKL. The CDR3 has 15 amino acids. V dropped 0 bases and J dropped 5; count of bases not matched to a gene: 5. Written as DNA, the CDR3 is TGCGCCAGCAGCCAAGATCTCTCTAGCGGGGAGACCCAGTACTTC. Amino acid sequence: CASSQDLSSGETQYF.

This clonotype showed up many times. The rearrangement joins TRBV20-1 to TRBJ2-7, with a tentative D call TRBD2 (6 bases). V was pared by 6 bases and J by 1 base, with 13 bases between. Germline CDR1 reads DFQATT; CDR2 reads SNEGSKA (reference sequence). The CDR3 is 13 residues long. CDR3 nucleotide sequence: TGCAGTGCCCCGGAGGAGGGTTCCTACGAGCAGTACTTC. Amino acid sequence: CSAPEEGSYEQYF.